This is a list of T cell receptor beta chains from one sample in a study of blood T cell repertoires in COVID-19. Profiled with immunoSEQ multiplex PCR; TCRdb holds only in-frame clones, not every one. The sample carries 220,000 or so clones, roughly 86% recorded once. Sample: peripheral blood. These receptors were obtained from a woman aged 45 to 65 with COVID-19, enrolled during active disease. Each CDR3 is given with its conserved first and last residue. The D gene is left open where the match is weak. For some rows the clone size is stated as once, few or many, or as a class when expanded; others skip it.

D: TRBD1; size: NA; J: TRBJ1-3; V: TRBV10-2; length: 15; CDR3: CASSGNRGAGNTIYF; DNA: TGCGCCAGCAGTGGAAACAGGGGGGCTGGAAACACCATATATTTT
D: NA; size: NA; J: TRBJ1-2; V: TRBV11-2; length: 15; CDR3: CASSDPIRVDYGYTF; DNA: TGTGCCAGCAGCGATCCTATCCGGGTCGACTATGGCTACACCTTC
D: TRBD1; size: NA; J: TRBJ2-5; V: TRBV7-8; length: 18; CDR3: CASSHSRNRGQKEETQYF; DNA: TGTGCCAGCAGCCATTCCAGGAACAGGGGACAGAAAGAAGAGACCCAGTACTTC
D: TRBD1; size: few; J: TRBJ1-1; V: TRBV4-3; length: 14; CDR3: CASSQTGRGTEAFF; DNA: TGCGCCAGCAGCCAGACAGGGAGAGGAACTGAAGCTTTCTTT
D: TRBD1; size: NA; J: TRBJ1-2; V: TRBV11-2; length: 14; CDR3: CASSSGTGNYGYTF; DNA: TGTGCCAGCAGCTCCGGGACAGGAAACTATGGCTACACCTTC
D: NA; size: NA; J: TRBJ1-5; V: TRBV10-3; length: 15; CDR3: CAISEVGGSNQPQHF; DNA: TGTGCCATCAGTGAGGTTGGGGGGAGCAATCAGCCCCAGCATTTT
D: NA; size: once; J: TRBJ1-1; V: TRBV30; length: 14; CDR3: CAWSVGRGWTEAFF; DNA: TGTGCCTGGAGTGTAGGCAGGGGATGGACTGAAGCTTTCTTT
D: NA; size: few; J: TRBJ1-6; V: TRBV7-9; length: 16; CDR3: CASSPQQGAYNSPLHF; DNA: TGTGCCAGCAGCCCACAACAGGGTGCCTATAATTCACCCCTCCACTTT
D: NA; size: NA; J: TRBJ2-1; V: TRBV5-8; length: 15; CDR3: CASTERAAVNDEQFF; DNA: TGTGCCAGCACCGAGAGGGCTGCCGTAAACGATGAGCAGTTCTTC
D: NA; size: NA; J: TRBJ1-5; V: TRBV27; length: 13; CDR3: CASSFSGTNPQHF; DNA: TGTGCCAGCAGTTTTTCTGGAACTAATCCCCAGCATTTT
D: NA; size: once; J: TRBJ1-5; V: TRBV28; length: 15; CDR3: CASSKDSISNQPQHF; DNA: TGTGCCAGCAGCAAGGACAGTATCAGCAATCAGCCCCAGCATTTT
D: TRBD1; size: NA; J: TRBJ2-7; V: TRBV6-2/TRBV6-3; length: 16; CDR3: CASSLGQGGGPYEQYF; DNA: TGTGCCAGCAGTTTGGGACAGGGAGGGGGTCCCTACGAGCAGTACTTC
D: TRBD1; size: NA; J: TRBJ2-5; V: TRBV29-1; length: 13; CDR3: CSVDRGLQETQYF; DNA: TGCAGCGTCGACAGGGGGCTCCAAGAGACCCAGTACTTC
D: TRBD1; size: NA; J: TRBJ1-4; V: TRBV27; length: 15; CDR3: CASSRQGKVDEKLFF; DNA: TGTGCCAGCAGCAGACAGGGGAAGGTTGATGAAAAACTGTTTTTT
D: TRBD2; size: NA; J: TRBJ2-3; V: TRBV19; length: 16; CDR3: CASSILTSGGTDTQYF; DNA: TGTGCCAGTAGTATACTGACTAGCGGGGGGACGGATACGCAGTATTTT
D: TRBD1; size: once; J: TRBJ1-2; V: TRBV6-5; length: 16; CDR3: CASSSTPGTGPWGYTF; DNA: TGTGCCAGCAGTTCCACCCCAGGGACAGGGCCATGGGGCTACACCTTC
D: TRBD1; size: NA; J: TRBJ1-2; V: TRBV19; length: 16; CDR3: CASSMSTGQSNYGYTF; DNA: TGTGCCAGTAGTATGTCAACGGGACAGTCTAACTATGGCTACACCTTC
D: NA; size: few; J: TRBJ2-5; V: TRBV3-1/TRBV3-2; length: 14; CDR3: CASSPRRGRETQYF; DNA: TGTGCCAGCAGCCCGAGGCGCGGCAGAGAGACCCAGTACTTC
D: TRBD1; size: NA; J: TRBJ2-1; V: TRBV5-1; length: 15; CDR3: CASSRTGQGLDEQFF; DNA: TGCGCCAGCAGCCGGACGGGACAGGGCTTGGATGAGCAGTTCTTC
D: NA; size: NA; J: TRBJ2-7; V: TRBV7-9; length: 13; CDR3: CASSPDSTYEQYF; DNA: TGTGCCAGCAGCCCGGACAGCACCTACGAGCAGTACTTC
D: TRBD1; size: NA; J: TRBJ2-2; V: TRBV19; length: 13; CDR3: CASSRDRAGELFF; DNA: TGTGCCAGTAGTAGAGACAGGGCCGGGGAGCTGTTTTTT
D: NA; size: NA; J: TRBJ2-2; V: TRBV24-1; length: 16; CDR3: CATSDLRRANTGELFF; DNA: TGTGCCACCAGTGATTTGAGACGGGCGAACACCGGGGAGCTGTTTTTT
D: TRBD1; size: NA; J: TRBJ1-2; V: TRBV6-6; length: 13; CDR3: CASSPTGQGGYTF; DNA: TGTGCCAGCAGCCCCACGGGACAGGGGGGCTACACCTTC
D: NA; size: NA; J: TRBJ1-5; V: TRBV29-1; length: 13; CDR3: CSVRTSIDQPQHF; DNA: TGCAGCGTTCGAACGTCTATAGATCAGCCCCAGCATTTT
D: NA; size: few; J: TRBJ1-4; V: TRBV7-9; length: 14; CDR3: CASSFGGIYEKLFF; DNA: TGTGCCAGCAGCTTCGGGGGAATATATGAAAAACTGTTTTTT
D: NA; size: NA; J: TRBJ2-1; V: TRBV20-1; length: 15; CDR3: CSASEYPGSYNEQFF; DNA: TGCAGTGCTAGTGAATATCCAGGCTCCTACAATGAGCAGTTCTTC
D: NA; size: NA; J: TRBJ2-2; V: TRBV11-3; length: 12; CDR3: CASSLQAGELFF; DNA: TGTGCCAGCAGCTTACAGGCCGGGGAGCTGTTTTTT
D: TRBD2; size: NA; J: TRBJ2-2; V: TRBV5-1; length: 18; CDR3: CASSSGRIAGVNTGELFF; DNA: TGCGCCAGCAGCTCTGGGAGGATAGCGGGGGTGAACACCGGGGAGCTGTTTTTT
D: TRBD1; size: NA; J: TRBJ1-6; V: TRBV6-6; length: 18; CDR3: CASSLLKGDRDRNSPLHF; DNA: TGTGCCAGCAGTCTCCTCAAAGGGGACAGGGATCGTAATTCACCCCTCCACTTT
D: TRBD1; size: NA; J: TRBJ1-3; V: TRBV20-1; length: 14; CDR3: CSASETGEWNTIYF; DNA: TGCAGTGCTAGTGAGACAGGGGAATGGAACACCATATATTTT
D: TRBD1; size: NA; J: TRBJ1-2; V: TRBV29-1; length: 14; CDR3: CSVEWTGGAIGYTF; DNA: TGCAGCGTTGAATGGACAGGGGGCGCTATTGGCTACACCTTC
D: NA; size: NA; J: TRBJ1-1; V: TRBV28; length: 14; CDR3: CASSWEGPGTEAFF; DNA: TGTGCCAGCAGTTGGGAGGGGCCGGGGACTGAAGCTTTCTTT
D: TRBD1; size: NA; J: TRBJ1-2; V: TRBV9; length: 16; CDR3: CASSVATRGQGAGYTF; DNA: TGTGCCAGCAGCGTAGCTACGAGGGGACAGGGGGCTGGCTACACCTTC
D: TRBD1; size: NA; J: TRBJ2-3; V: TRBV5-4; length: 17; CDR3: CASSFGPGTGSRDTQYF; DNA: TGTGCCAGCAGCTTTGGCCCCGGGACAGGGTCCAGGGATACGCAGTATTTT
D: NA; size: NA; J: TRBJ2-2; V: TRBV9; length: 13; CDR3: CASSQQYTGELFF; DNA: TGTGCCAGCAGCCAACAGTACACCGGGGAGCTGTTTTTT
D: TRBD1; size: once; J: TRBJ1-1; V: TRBV2; length: 13; CDR3: CASSRTGGTEAFF; DNA: TGTGCCAGCAGCCGAACAGGGGGGACTGAAGCTTTCTTT
D: NA; size: NA; J: TRBJ2-7; V: TRBV11-3; length: 14; CDR3: CASSFAGLPGEQYF; DNA: TGTGCCAGCAGCTTTGCCGGACTCCCTGGCGAGCAGTACTTC
D: NA; size: NA; J: TRBJ2-2; V: TRBV30; length: 15; CDR3: CAWSVWGGETGELFF; DNA: TGTGCCTGGTCTGTGTGGGGGGGCGAGACCGGGGAGCTGTTTTTT
D: NA; size: NA; J: TRBJ1-6; V: TRBV4-1; length: 18; CDR3: CASSQGGGRSSYNSPLHF; DNA: TGCGCCAGCAGCCAAGGGGGGGGCAGAAGCTCCTATAATTCACCCCTCCACTTT
D: TRBD1; size: NA; J: TRBJ2-2; V: TRBV27; length: 14; CDR3: CASNPGGFTGELFF; DNA: TGTGCCAGCAATCCAGGGGGCTTTACCGGGGAGCTGTTTTTT
D: TRBD1; size: NA; J: TRBJ2-1; V: TRBV7-6; length: 15; CDR3: CASSSGQGVYNEQFF; DNA: TGTGCCAGCAGCTCCGGACAGGGGGTTTACAATGAGCAGTTCTTC
D: NA; size: NA; J: TRBJ1-3; V: TRBV9; length: 15; CDR3: CATSRGGLSGNTIYF; DNA: TGTGCCACCTCCCGGGGAGGCTTATCTGGAAACACCATATATTTT
D: NA; size: once; J: TRBJ2-1; V: TRBV27; length: 13; CDR3: CASSLQGNNEQFF; DNA: TGTGCCAGCAGTTTGCAGGGGAACAATGAGCAGTTCTTC
D: TRBD1; size: NA; J: TRBJ1-2; V: TRBV11-2; length: 15; CDR3: CASSIRQGHNYGYTF; DNA: TGTGCCAGCAGCATCCGACAGGGACACAACTATGGCTACACCTTC
D: NA; size: NA; J: TRBJ2-3; V: TRBV27; length: 13; CDR3: CASSRQFTDTQYF; DNA: TGTGCCAGCAGTCGACAGTTCACAGATACGCAGTATTTT
D: NA; size: NA; J: TRBJ2-7; V: TRBV20-1; length: 11; CDR3: CSARGPRGQYF; DNA: TGCAGTGCTAGAGGGCCTCGGGGACAGTACTTC
D: NA; size: NA; J: TRBJ1-1; V: TRBV2; length: 13; CDR3: CASSRAGIREAFF; DNA: TGTGCCAGCAGCCGAGCAGGGATCAGGGAAGCTTTCTTT
D: TRBD2; size: NA; J: TRBJ2-1; V: TRBV19; length: 15; CDR3: CASSMRAGVLNEQFF; DNA: TGTGCCAGTAGTATGAGGGCGGGGGTTCTGAATGAGCAGTTCTTC
D: NA; size: NA; J: TRBJ2-2; V: TRBV4-1; length: 14; CDR3: CASSQTGITGELFF; DNA: TGCGCCAGCAGCCAGACAGGTATCACCGGGGAGCTGTTTTTT
D: NA; size: NA; J: TRBJ2-5; V: TRBV14; length: 13; CDR3: CASSRGLPETQYF; DNA: TGTGCCAGCAGCCGGGGACTTCCAGAGACCCAGTACTTC
D: NA; size: NA; J: TRBJ2-1; V: TRBV27; length: 16; CDR3: CASSRPGLRNYNEQFF; DNA: TGTGCCAGCAGTCGACCGGGACTCAGGAACTACAATGAGCAGTTCTTC
D: TRBD2; size: NA; J: TRBJ2-3; V: TRBV28; length: 14; CDR3: CASSSGGYTDTQYF; DNA: TGTGCCAGCAGTTCGGGGGGGTACACAGATACGCAGTATTTT
D: TRBD1; size: NA; J: TRBJ1-1; V: TRBV19; length: 16; CDR3: CATASILTGADTEAFF; DNA: TGTGCCACCGCCTCTATTCTTACAGGGGCTGACACTGAAGCTTTCTTT
D: NA; size: NA; J: TRBJ1-2; V: TRBV4-1; length: 15; CDR3: CASSQGRGTQAGYTF; DNA: TGCGCCAGCAGCCAAGGAAGGGGGACGCAAGCCGGCTACACCTTC